The rows below give T cell receptor beta chains drawn from one sample of a study of OX40 agonist ivuxolimab in advanced cancers. Using immunoSEQ multiplex PCR, the repertoire was profiled, and TCRdb retains in-frame clones only, with some absent. The sample includes about 58,000 clones, around 78% seen only once; the top ten take 2.5% to 3.5%. Sequencing was performed on CD4+ or CD8+ T cells sorted from blood, taken in a trial of the OX40 agonist ivuxolimab. All receptors come from an adult with an advanced solid tumor such as melanoma, head and neck, liver or kidney cancer. Both conserved end residues are part of each CDR3. Fields, in order: V gene, J gene, CDR3 length, CDR3 protein.

TRBV11-3,TRBJ2-3,16,CASSADLAGGTDTQYF
TRBV7-2,TRBJ2-3,14,CASSSRQAEGTQYF
TRBV14,TRBJ1-2,14,CASSQVGSRVGYTF
TRBV5-1,TRBJ1-5,15,CASSFGGQGDQPQHF
TRBV11-3,TRBJ1-1,15,CASSPDGGLNTEAFF
TRBV28,TRBJ2-5,12,CASGGQAETQYF
TRBV6-5,TRBJ2-7,13,CASRRQGLYEQYF
TRBV28,TRBJ2-5,16,CASRGGQGLTAETQYF
TRBV7-9,TRBJ1-6,16,CASSPRDQRANSPLHF
TRBV5-4,TRBJ1-4,15,CASSPPGVLDEKLFF
TRBV30,TRBJ1-2,10,CALSLGLYTF
TRBV6-5,TRBJ2-1,14,CASSPWAGVNEQFF
TRBV11-3,TRBJ2-1,11,CASSFDNEQFF
TRBV6-1,TRBJ1-2,12,CASSYTGYGYTF
TRBV5-1,TRBJ1-6,12,CASSLGAAPLHF
TRBV18,TRBJ1-4,15,CASSPGRDNNEKLFF
TRBV5-4,TRBJ1-6,15,CASTLGGAQRSPLHF
TRBV7-3,TRBJ2-3,15,CASSPGTTRGDTQYF
TRBV5-1,TRBJ1-3,14,CASSLTESGNTIYF
TRBV5-1,TRBJ1-1,15,CASSFGGPQNTEAFF
TRBV6-6,TRBJ1-5,15,CASRGDRSQRQPQHF
TRBV6-5,TRBJ1-6,13,CASSGQGNSPLHF
TRBV13,TRBJ2-7,14,CASRGRDRSYEQYF
TRBV27,TRBJ2-3,15,CASQGTAGGEDTQYF
TRBV5-1,TRBJ1-2,12,CASSLGQGGYTF
TRBV11-2,TRBJ2-2,16,CASSEQTGSNTGELFF
TRBV15,TRBJ2-3,15,CATSYGQDGTDTQYF
TRBV27,TRBJ1-2,12,CASSQLGQGYTF
TRBV7-9,TRBJ1-1,15,CASSLGQGALTEAFF
TRBV7-2,TRBJ1-5,14,CASTPLGQGEVQHF
TRBV19,TRBJ2-3,13,CASSITGRRSQYF
TRBV6-5,TRBJ2-7,12,CASSQVSYEQYF
TRBV19,TRBJ1-2,16,CASSISWQGIDYGYTF
TRBV28,TRBJ1-1,12,CASSYGRDGTFF
TRBV4-2,TRBJ1-3,14,CASSHREAGNTIYF
TRBV5-1,TRBJ1-2,17,CASSTPQGAGLARGYTF
TRBV7-9,TRBJ2-7,16,CASNRIPEGAEGEQYF
TRBV10-3,TRBJ1-1,14,CAISPGGMNTEAFF
TRBV30,TRBJ1-3,14,CAWRVPNSGNTIYF
TRBV18,TRBJ1-1,15,CASSPPSISNTEAFF